This T cell receptor (beta chain) was obtained from a study of blood T cells in healthy people across ages. The use of a sample-barcoded 5' primer and a J-beta primer mix characterized a second PCR of 7 to 11 cycles. TCRdb processed the 5' RACE reads anew with MiXCR; each CDR3 protein has one entry. The sample lists approximately 1.5 million distinct CDR3 sequences, about 32% occurring once. Russia was home to the donors, healthy Caucasian individuals aged about 6 to 90. Each sample yielded at least 6 micrograms of PBMC total RNA. Germline CDR1 and CDR2: DFQATT and SNEGSKA (reference sequence). V lost 6 bases and J lost 0, with 15 bases in between. The CDR3 covers 14 residues.

This sequence was found in a woman aged 25 to 39 in good health. The sequenced sample consisted of blood. The chain has TRBV20-1 and TRBJ2-7; D is uncertain. The CDR3 reads CSALIPQSSYEQYF. In nucleotides, the CDR3 is TGCAGTGCCCTGATACCCCAGAGCTCCTACGAGCAGTACTTC.